This TCR beta chain was recovered during a study of CXCR3-negative and CXCR3-positive naive CD8 T cells. Overall study results and limits: Fresh PBMCs went into most assays, and CXCR3 expression partly declined after cryopreservation. Diversity ran similarly high across both naive subsets but far lower in memory CD8+ cells. CXCR3-expressing naive cells carried TRB CDR3s more hydrophobic than those of CXCR3-negative naive cells. TRBV-TRBJ usage was alike in naive CXCR3-negative and CXCR3-positive cells but differed in memory cells.

Note on this clonotype: No antigen is known for it.

The CDR3 spans 14 residues. CDR1 and CDR2 (germline): SGDLS, YYNGEE. CD45RO-CCR7+CD27+CD95- was the phenotype of naive CD8+ T cells. It was by 5' RACE with UMI labels that the TRB cDNA libraries were prepared. After re-calling the 5' RACE reads, TCRdb lists one entry per CDR3 protein, DNA absent. The data show about 98,000 distinct CDR3 sequences, and the top ten clones hold about 1%. Sequenced sample: naive CXCR3+ CD8+ T cells from blood. Subset denoted: CD45RO-CCR7+CD27+CD95- naive CD8+ T cells expressing CXCR3 (TNR3+). This clonotype was sampled from a human donor in good health. Some clones in this sample may be carry-over from other donors' samples. The chain joins TRBV9 to TRBJ2-1. The CDR3 protein is CASSVVQGKNEQFF.